Detailed here is one T cell receptor beta chain. Per the germline V gene, CDR1 is MNHEY and CDR2 is SVGAGI. This CDR3 has 13 residues. V dropped 4 bases and J dropped 5 bases, with 9 bases sitting between them. These data belong to a study of blood T cell repertoires in COVID-19. Sequenced by immunoSEQ multiplex PCR; TCRdb stores in-frame clones only, minus some. The sample contains around 200,000 clones, 75% to 90% of which appear only once. Sequenced sample: peripheral blood. The chain employs TRBV6-5 and TRBJ1-5; D may be TRBD1 (5 bases). This receptor was identified in a woman between 40 and 55 years old with acute or convalescent COVID-19. CDR3 in DNA: TGTGCCAGCAGTTCAGGGTTGCATCAGCCCCAGCATTTT. Translated: CASSSGLHQPQHF.